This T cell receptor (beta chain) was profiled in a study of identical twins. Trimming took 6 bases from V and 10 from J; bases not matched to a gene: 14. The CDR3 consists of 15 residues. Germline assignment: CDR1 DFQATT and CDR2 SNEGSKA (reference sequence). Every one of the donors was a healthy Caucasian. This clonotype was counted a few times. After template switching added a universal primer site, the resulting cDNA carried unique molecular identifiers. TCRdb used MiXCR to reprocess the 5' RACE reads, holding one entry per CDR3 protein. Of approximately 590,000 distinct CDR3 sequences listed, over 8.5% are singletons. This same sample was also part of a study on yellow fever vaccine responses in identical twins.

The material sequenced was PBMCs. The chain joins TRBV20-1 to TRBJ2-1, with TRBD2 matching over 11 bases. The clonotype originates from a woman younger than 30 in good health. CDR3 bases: TGCAGTGCAAAGTCCGGGCTAGCGGGAGGTTGGGAGCAGTTCTTC. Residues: CSAKSGLAGGWEQFF.